Listed below are T cell receptor beta chains from one sample, sequenced in a study of T-cell memory formation after mild COVID-19. TCRdb called the 5' RACE reads again in MiXCR, with one record for every CDR3 protein. Among approximately 400,000 distinct CDR3 sequences listed, about 24% were seen once. Sequenced input: PBMCs or a T cell subset sorted from them (not recorded which). The receptors derive from an adult woman who had mild COVID-19 (a few samples of this study predate the infection). Cell type and time point are not known. Each CDR3 is given without its conserved first and last residue. Each record gives: V gene, CDR3 protein.

>TRBV9
ASSEGAGVDYEQY
>TRBV4-1
ASSQDPGVDNEQF
>TRBV6-5
ASSPGTGIVTGELF
>TRBV5-1
ASSLVAGVNTEAF
>TRBV9
ASSPRLAGTYNEQF
>TRBV27
ASSPHVGYGYT
>TRBV6-1
ASSELAGSDTQY
>TRBV20-1
SARLRPTSRADTQY
>TRBV20-1
SASALYEQY
>TRBV19
ASSELQRGTYYT
>TRBV27
ASSLSPQGYGYT
>TRBV12-3/TRBV12-4
ASSPRQGTGQPQH
>TRBV5-1
ASSTWTEPLQVPD
>TRBV4-1
ASSQDRGLQNYGYT
>TRBV7-8
ASSFAGTANEKLF
>TRBV12-3/TRBV12-4
ASTPGGGSTDTQY
>TRBV5-5
ASRREYYNEQF
>TRBV4-2
ASSPLGGGSEKLF
>TRBV20-1
SAKGGLAYEQY
>TRBV19
ASSIGVTSETQY
>TRBV4-1
ASSQAGGPSDTQY
>TRBV2
ASSGQGWSRGYT
>TRBV6-6
ASSTGGNYGYT
>TRBV20-1
SASGAVSTDTQY
>TRBV30
AWRRTAVTGELF
>TRBV7-6
ASSVGPGIPGANVLT
>TRBV7-2
ASSSRTGDAF
>TRBV12-3/TRBV12-4
ASSGQGALEAF
>TRBV12-3/TRBV12-4
ASSWASGRQSSYNEQF
>TRBV9
ASSVGPSGGPVSGELF
>TRBV6-6
ASSYSSGYSGNTIY
>TRBV7-9
ASSGTGAGEQY
>TRBV7-3
ASSLTPLGEQY
>TRBV2
ASTTGTGFRGNQPQH
>TRBV3-1
ASSQGRWYEQF
>TRBV24-1
ATSDTRGQGSYT
>TRBV19
ASSMSLAGGGETQY
>TRBV25-1
ASSELSTYQETQY
>TRBV5-1
ASSLSGASGNEQF
>TRBV12-3/TRBV12-4
ASRKDRGAKNIQY
>TRBV6-5
ASSPGRWTEAF
>TRBV27
ASSRDTTYEQY